This T cell receptor (beta chain) was found in a study of OX40 agonist ivuxolimab in advanced cancers. This clone was seen a few times. The target antigen is unknown. Study-level findings and limits: Among the nonresponders, some also had low normalized T-cell clonal expansion.

Profiled with immunoSEQ multiplex PCR; TCRdb holds only in-frame clones, not every one. This table holds tens of thousands of clones, roughly 92% found once. The CDR3 extends over 11 amino acids. The germline V gene encodes CDR1 GTSNPN and CDR2 SVGIG (reference sequence). V was shortened by 5 bases and J by 8 bases, with 9 bases between the two germline ends. This chain joins TRBV30 and TRBJ1-4; D is unclear. The source material was CD4+ or CD8+ T cells sorted from blood, sampled in a trial of the OX40 agonist ivuxolimab. The receptor comes from an adult with an advanced solid tumor such as melanoma, head and neck, liver or kidney cancer. CDR3 sequence: CAWGVGEKLFF. The DNA of the CDR3 is TGTGCCTGGGGGGTCGGCGAAAAACTGTTTTTT.